This T cell receptor (beta chain) was identified in a study of CD8+ T cells in alopecia areata. The sequencing template was cDNA reverse transcribed from extracted RNA. TCRdb's table, derived via immunoSEQ multiplex PCR, lists solely in-frame clones and lacks some. Here the sample spans some 190,000 clones, roughly half being singletons. Treatment described: oral pan-JAK inhibitor, 5-10 mg twice daily. The material sequenced was CD8+ T cells sorted from blood, taken at week 52, from a patient treated with tofacitinib. The sequence was obtained from a human donor with alopecia areata.

The CDR3 DNA sequence: TGTGCCAGCAGTGAGTGGGGACAGGGGTCCTACGAGCAGTACTTC. Translating it yields CASSEWGQGSYEQYF. This sequence joins TRBV2 and TRBJ2-7; 10 nucleotides line up with TRBD1. The length of the CDR3 is 15 residues. Germline CDR1 is SNHLY and CDR2 is FYNNEI. V gave up 3 bases and J gave up 1 base; unmatched junction bases: 3.